Detailed here is one TCR beta chain. Its antigen is currently not known. Per-nucleotide qualities are absent, and no much larger clonotype sits a single base away. Amplification of TCR beta CDR3 regions was carried out from RNA transcripts. A first-round RT-PCR of the TCR CDR3 used the HTBI primer set with the Qiagen OneStep RT-PCR kit. Libraries were constructed in a second round of multiplex PCR, after which size selection and purification were carried out. Paired-end sequencing of the libraries was performed with 100 bp reads on an Illumina HiSeq2000. On the authors' methods: SOAPnuke was used to process the raw data, with reads discarded if the reads contained adapters or uncalled bases, had a mean Phred below 15, or lacked an exact constant-primer or identifier match. High-quality paired reads were merged with COPE v1.2.5, and unique nucleotide sequences were defined as clonotypes. MiTCR v1.1 was used to align the clonotypes against IMGT TRBV, TRBD and TRBJ reference segments. Analysis was restricted to V-J combinations with a frequency above 0.0001, which covered 99.2% of repertoires. The TCS score was defined as the ratio of F50 (clonal expansion) to E x V (chaos), calculated using BLOSUM62-based TCRdist between CDR3 peptides within each V-J. Welch's t-statistics and random forest reduced roughly 540 V-J features to fewer than 15, which were used in a naive Bayes classifier (R e1071). The raw public reads went through TCRdb reprocessing: fastp at Q25, MiXCR clone calling, in-frame beta chains kept. Each entry is one CDR3 protein sequence, shown with its most common DNA and genes. The V and J calls follow TCRdb's processing rather than the paper's. The table for this sample lists hundreds of thousands of distinct CDR3 sequences; 22% of them were counted only once. The ten largest account for approximately 49% of the sample.

The sample is drawn from a study of T cells in Graves' hyperthyroidism and ophthalmopathy (dated by TCRdb to the late 2010s). With respect to the entire study: Peripheral blood was sampled at the time of initial diagnosis, prior to any treatment. To identify TCR V-J signatures that set the groups apart, the researchers used a discovery cohort of about a hundred patients, made up of approximately 43 with Graves' ophthalmopathy and approximately 57 with stable Graves' hyperthyroidism. Prospective prediction of ophthalmopathy was tested in an independent validation cohort consisting of about 20 hyperthyroidism patients and some 15 patients who later progressed to ophthalmopathy. For training and testing, the roughly 100 patients in the discovery cohort were randomly divided in a 7:3 ratio. In addition, the study compared T-cell repertoires in thyroid tissue and in blood from several Graves' hyperthyroidism patients. After sampling, hyperthyroidism patients received methimazole starting at 30 mg daily, and ophthalmopathy patients received high-dose intravenous methylprednisolone. The paper describes TCR Vbeta CDR3 sequencing of 135 peripheral blood samples, made up of 43 ophthalmopathy patients, 70 to 80 hyperthyroidism patients and 17 progressor patients.

In the ophthalmopathy patients, disease was moderately to severely active, with a Clinical Activity Score of 3 or more, a NOSPECS grade of 4 or more, and a duration of less than 3 months. Patients with uncontrolled infections, other autoimmune diseases, pregnancy or lactation were excluded. Diagnoses were based on clinical symptoms, serum thyroxine and TRAb, thyroid ultrasound and orbital computed tomography. PBMCs were separated from 10 ml of fresh peripheral blood using Ficoll-Paque density gradient centrifugation. Total RNA was extracted using Trizol reagent, and RNA quality was assessed on an Agilent 2100 Bioanalyzer. Study-wide findings and limitations: Sample size was not statistically predetermined, and blinding of investigators to group allocation was not performed. In validation, progression to ophthalmopathy was predicted by the model with 70% to 71% sensitivity and under 85% specificity, a median of 6.5 months before onset. Most expanded thyroid clonotypes (frequency above 0.001) were also detected in blood, a finding suggesting that blood repertoires may reflect thyroid immune responses. Ophthalmopathy was separated from stable hyperthyroidism by a 13 V-J signature model, with 85% to 90% sensitivity and 81% to 83% specificity obtained in cross-validation and 80%/75% obtained in testing.

The V end loses 6 bases and the J end loses 7 bases, and a stretch of 14 bases separates them. The germline V gene encodes CDR1 MDHEN and CDR2 SYDVKM. The CDR3, cysteine through phenylalanine, is 13 amino acids long. The DNA shown is the 39-base CDR3, in frame from base 1. The material sequenced was blood. In this chain, TRBV28 is recombined with TRBJ2-3; the D gene assignment is perhaps TRBD1 or TRBD2, with each matching 5 bases. This clonotype originated in a woman in her 70s with Graves' ophthalmopathy. CDR3 loop: CASSPSWDHTQYF. The DNA sequence is given as TGTGCCAGCAGCCCCTCCTGGGACCATACGCAGTATTTT.